This T cell receptor beta chain was identified in a study of T cells in tumors after PD-1 blockade. Genomic DNA template from tumor biopsies or peripheral blood, 616 ng to 6,004 ng input. Clones were sequenced by immunoSEQ multiplex PCR, and TCRdb holds only the in-frame ones, with some missing. This table holds about 63,000 clones, around two thirds found once. The CDR3 runs 13 residues. The germline V and J ends were trimmed by 6 bases and 0 bases, with 3 bases remaining between them. Germline loops: CDR1 MNHEY, CDR2 SMNVEV (reference sequence). The sequence came from a human donor with basal cell carcinoma. The chain links TRBV27 to TRBJ2-6; D gene unclear. The source material was PBMCs, sampled after anti-PD-1 treatment. The CDR3 region is CASSPSGANVLTF. In DNA form, the CDR3 reads TGTGCCAGCAGCCCCTCTGGGGCCAACGTCCTGACTTTC.